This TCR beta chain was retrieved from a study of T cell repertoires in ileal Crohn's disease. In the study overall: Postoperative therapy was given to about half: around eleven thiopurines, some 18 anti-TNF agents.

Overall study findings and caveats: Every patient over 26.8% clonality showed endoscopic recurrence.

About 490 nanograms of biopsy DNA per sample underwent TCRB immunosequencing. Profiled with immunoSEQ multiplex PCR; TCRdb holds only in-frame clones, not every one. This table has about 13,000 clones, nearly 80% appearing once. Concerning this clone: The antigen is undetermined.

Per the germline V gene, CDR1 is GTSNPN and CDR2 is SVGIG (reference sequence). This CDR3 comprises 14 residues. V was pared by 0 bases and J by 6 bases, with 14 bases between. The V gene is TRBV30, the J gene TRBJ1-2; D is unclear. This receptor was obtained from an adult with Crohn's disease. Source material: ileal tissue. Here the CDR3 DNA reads TGTGCCTGGAGTGTAGCCCCCCAGGCTGATGGCTACACCTTC. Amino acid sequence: CAWSVAPQADGYTF.